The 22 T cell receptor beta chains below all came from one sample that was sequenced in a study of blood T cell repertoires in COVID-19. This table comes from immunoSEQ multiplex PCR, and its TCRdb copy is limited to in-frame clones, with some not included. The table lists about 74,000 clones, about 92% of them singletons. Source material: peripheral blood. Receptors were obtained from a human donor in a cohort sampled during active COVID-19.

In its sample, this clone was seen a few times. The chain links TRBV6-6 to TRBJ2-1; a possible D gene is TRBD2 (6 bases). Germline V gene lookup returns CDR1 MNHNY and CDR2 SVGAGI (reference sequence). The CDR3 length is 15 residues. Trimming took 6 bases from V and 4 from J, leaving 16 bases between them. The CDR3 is CASRPTGTSYNEQFF. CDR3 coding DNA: TGTGCCAGCAGGCCGACCGGGACTTCATACAATGAGCAGTTCTTC.

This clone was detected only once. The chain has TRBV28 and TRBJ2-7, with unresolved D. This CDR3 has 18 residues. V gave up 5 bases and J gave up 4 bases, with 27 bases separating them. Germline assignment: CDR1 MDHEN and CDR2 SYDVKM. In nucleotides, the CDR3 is TGTGCCAGCAGTCACCCCTTGTTTCAGGCCCGCCCAACTTACGAGCAGTACTTC. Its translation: CASSHPLFQARPTYEQYF.

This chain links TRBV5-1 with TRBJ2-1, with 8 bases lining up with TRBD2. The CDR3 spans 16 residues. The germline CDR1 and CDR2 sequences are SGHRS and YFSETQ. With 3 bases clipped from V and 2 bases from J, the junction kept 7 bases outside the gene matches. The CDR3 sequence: CASSSASGSTYNEQFF. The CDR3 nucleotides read TGCGCCAGCAGCTCGGCTAGCGGGTCCACCTACAATGAGCAGTTCTTC. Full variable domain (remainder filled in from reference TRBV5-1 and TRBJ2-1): KAGVTQTPRYLIKTRGQQVTLSCSPISGHRSVSWYQQTPGQGLQFLFEYFSETQRNKGNFPGRFSGRQFSNSRSEMNVSTLELGDSALYLCASSSASGSTYNEQFFGPGTRLTVL.

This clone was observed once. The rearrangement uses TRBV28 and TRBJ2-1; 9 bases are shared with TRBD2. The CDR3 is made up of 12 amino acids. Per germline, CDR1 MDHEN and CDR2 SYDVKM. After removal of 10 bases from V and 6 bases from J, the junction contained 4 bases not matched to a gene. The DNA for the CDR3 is TGTGCCATCGTGGGACTAGCCAATGAGCAGTTCTTC. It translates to CAIVGLANEQFF.

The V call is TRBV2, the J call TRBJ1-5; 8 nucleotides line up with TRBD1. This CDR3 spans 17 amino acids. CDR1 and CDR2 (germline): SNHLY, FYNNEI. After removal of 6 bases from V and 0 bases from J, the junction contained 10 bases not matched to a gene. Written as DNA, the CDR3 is TGTGCCAGCAGCGACGGACAGGGTGGGGGTAGCAATCAGCCCCAGCATTTT. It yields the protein CASSDGQGGGSNQPQHF.

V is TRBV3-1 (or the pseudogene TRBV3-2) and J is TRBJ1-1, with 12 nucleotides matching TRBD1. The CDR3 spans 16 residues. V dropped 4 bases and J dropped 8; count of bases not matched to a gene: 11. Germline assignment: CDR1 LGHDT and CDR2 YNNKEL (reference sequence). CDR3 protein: CASSLGPGTGGEEAFF. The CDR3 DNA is TGTGCCAGCAGCCTCGGTCCCGGGACAGGGGGCGAGGAAGCTTTCTTT.

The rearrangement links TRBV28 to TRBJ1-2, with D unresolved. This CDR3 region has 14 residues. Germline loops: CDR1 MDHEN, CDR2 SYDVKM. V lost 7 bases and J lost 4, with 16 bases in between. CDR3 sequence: CASIEGRGFYGYTF. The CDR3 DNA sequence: TGTGCCAGCATCGAGGGCCGGGGATTCTATGGCTACACCTTC.

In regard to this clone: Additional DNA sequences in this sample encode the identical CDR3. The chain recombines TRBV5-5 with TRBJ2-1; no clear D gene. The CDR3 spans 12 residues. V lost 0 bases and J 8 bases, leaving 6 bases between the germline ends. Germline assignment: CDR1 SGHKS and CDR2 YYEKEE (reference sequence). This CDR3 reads CASSLELDEQFF. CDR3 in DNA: TGTGCCAGCAGCTTGGAGCTGGATGAGCAGTTCTTC.

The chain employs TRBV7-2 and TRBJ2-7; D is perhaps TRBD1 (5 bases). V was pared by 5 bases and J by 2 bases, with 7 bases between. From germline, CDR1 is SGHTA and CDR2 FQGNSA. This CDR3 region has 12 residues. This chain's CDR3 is CASSPGTYEQYF. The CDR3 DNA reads TGTGCCAGCAGCCCAGGGACCTACGAGCAGTACTTC.

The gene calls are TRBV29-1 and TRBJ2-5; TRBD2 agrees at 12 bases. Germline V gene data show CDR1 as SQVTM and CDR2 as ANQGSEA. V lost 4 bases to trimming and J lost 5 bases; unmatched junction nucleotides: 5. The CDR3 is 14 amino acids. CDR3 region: CSVGLAGEWETQYF. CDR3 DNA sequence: TGCAGCGTTGGACTAGCGGGAGAGTGGGAGACCCAGTACTTC. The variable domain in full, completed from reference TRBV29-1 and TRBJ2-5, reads SAVISQKPSRDICQRGTSLTIQCQVDSQVTMMFWYRQQPGQSLTLIATANQGSEATYESGFVIDKFPISRPNLTFSTLTVSNMSPEDSSIYLCSVGLAGEWETQYFGPGTRLLVL.

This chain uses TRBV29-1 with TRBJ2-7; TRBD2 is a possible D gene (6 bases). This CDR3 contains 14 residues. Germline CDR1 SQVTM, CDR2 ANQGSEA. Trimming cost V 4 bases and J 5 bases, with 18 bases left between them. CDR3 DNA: TGCAGCGTTGTCGAATGGGACGGGAGCCACGAGCAGTACTTC. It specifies CSVVEWDGSHEQYF.

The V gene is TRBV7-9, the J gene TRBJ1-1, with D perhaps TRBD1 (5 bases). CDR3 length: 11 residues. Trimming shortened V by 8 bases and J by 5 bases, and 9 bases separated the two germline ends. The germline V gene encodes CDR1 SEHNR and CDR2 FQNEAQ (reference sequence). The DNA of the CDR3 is TGTGCCAGCCTTCGGGGGACTGAAGCTTTCTTT. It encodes CASLRGTEAFF.

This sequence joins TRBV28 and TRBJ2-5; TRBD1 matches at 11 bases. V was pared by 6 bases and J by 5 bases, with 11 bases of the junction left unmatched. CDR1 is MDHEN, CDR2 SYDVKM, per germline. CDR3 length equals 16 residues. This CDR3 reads CASRPASRDRGETQYF. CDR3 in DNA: TGTGCCAGCAGGCCCGCCTCCCGGGACAGGGGGGAGACCCAGTACTTC. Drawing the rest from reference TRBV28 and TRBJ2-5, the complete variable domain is DVKVTQSSRYLVKRTGEKVFLECVQDMDHENMFWYRQDPGLGLRLIYFSYDVKMKEKGDIPEGYSVSREKKERFSLILESASTNQTSMYLCASRPASRDRGETQYFGPGTRLLVL.

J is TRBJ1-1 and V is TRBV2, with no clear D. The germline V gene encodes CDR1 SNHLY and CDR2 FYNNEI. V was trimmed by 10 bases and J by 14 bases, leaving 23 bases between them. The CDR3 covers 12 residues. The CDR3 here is CATSGEVGARFF. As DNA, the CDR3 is TGTGCCACCTCCGGGGAGGTAGGTGCCCGGTTCTTT.

This CDR3 reads CASSLGVGGHNEQFF. The CDR3 DNA sequence: TGTGCCAGCAGCTTAGGGGTGGGAGGGCACAATGAGCAGTTCTTC. The chain carries TRBV11-2 and TRBJ2-1, with 7 bases matching TRBD2. CDR3 length equals 15 residues. V shed 1 base, J shed 5 bases, and the junction held 5 bases outside the gene matches. Germline lookup yields CDR1 SGHAT and CDR2 FQNNGV.

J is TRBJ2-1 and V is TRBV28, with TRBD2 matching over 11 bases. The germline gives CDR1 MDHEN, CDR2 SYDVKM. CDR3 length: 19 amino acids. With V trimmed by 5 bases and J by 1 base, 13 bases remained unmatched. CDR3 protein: CASSPLLAGEWWSYNEQFF. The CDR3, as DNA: TGTGCCAGCAGTCCTCTACTAGCGGGAGAGTGGTGGTCCTACAATGAGCAGTTCTTC.

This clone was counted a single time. Here the CDR3 reads CASSLGVGRGYHEQYF. The CDR3 DNA sequence: TGTGCCAGCAGTTTGGGCGTGGGCAGGGGGTACCACGAGCAGTACTTC. The chain links TRBV6-5 to TRBJ2-7; 7 bases match TRBD1. The germline CDR1 and CDR2 sequences are MNHEY and SVGAGI. The CDR3 contains 16 residues. V shed 4 bases and J 5 bases; nucleotides not matched to a gene: 14.

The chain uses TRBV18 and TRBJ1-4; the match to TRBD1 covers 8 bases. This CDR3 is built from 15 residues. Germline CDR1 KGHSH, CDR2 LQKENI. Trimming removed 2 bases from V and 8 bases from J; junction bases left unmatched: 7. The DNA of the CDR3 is TGTGCCAGCTCACCAGGGGGGACAGGTGGAGAAAAACTGTTTTTT. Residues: CASSPGGTGGEKLFF.

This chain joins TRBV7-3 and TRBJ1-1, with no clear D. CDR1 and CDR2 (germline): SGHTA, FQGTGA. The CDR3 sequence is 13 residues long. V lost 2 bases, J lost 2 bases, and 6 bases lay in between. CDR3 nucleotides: TGTGCCAGCAGCTTATTTATAAACACTGAAGCTTTCTTT. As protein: CASSLFINTEAFF.

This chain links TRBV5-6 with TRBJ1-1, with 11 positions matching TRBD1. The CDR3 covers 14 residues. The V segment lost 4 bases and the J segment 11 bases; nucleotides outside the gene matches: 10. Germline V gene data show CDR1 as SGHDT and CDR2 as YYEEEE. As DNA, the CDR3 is TGTGCCAGCAGCGCAGGGACAGGGGGTGTGCGGGCTTTCTTT. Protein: CASSAGTGGVRAFF.

CDR3 bases: TGTGCCAGCAGCTCTCGACAGAGAGATACGCAGTATTTT. The encoded protein is CASSSRQRDTQYF. The chain recombines TRBV3-1 (or the pseudogene TRBV3-2) with TRBJ2-3, with a weak D call TRBD1 (5 bases). Deletions cut 5 bases from V and 5 bases from J, with 11 bases between. CDR3 size: 13 residues. Germline V lookup: CDR1 LGHDT, CDR2 YNNKEL (reference sequence).

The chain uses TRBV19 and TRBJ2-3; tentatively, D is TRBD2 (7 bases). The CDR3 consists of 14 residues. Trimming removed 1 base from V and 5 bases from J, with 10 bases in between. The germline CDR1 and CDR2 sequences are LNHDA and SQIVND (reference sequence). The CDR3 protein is CASSIGGGQDTQYF. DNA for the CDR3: TGTGCCAGTAGTATAGGGGGGGGGCAAGATACGCAGTATTTT.